The clone carrying this TCR beta chain showed up just a few times. As yet, its antigen is unknown. This specimen comes from a study of T cell responses to AZD1222 COVID-19 vaccine. Study-wide results and caveats: Donors, mostly white British, included more females; clonal diversity was possibly underestimated. Nearly half of spike-specific TCRs reportedly go after variant regions that carry no mutations.

TCRdb's copy holds only in-frame clones and misses some; the assay was immunoSEQ multiplex PCR. The sample holds 95,000 to 110,000 clones, around 91% seen once. CDR1 is SGHTA and CDR2 is FQGTGA in the germline V gene. There are 13 residues in the CDR3. Trimming cost V 1 base and J 8 bases, with 11 bases left between them. The sample consisted of peripheral blood, taken on day 0 of AZD1222 vaccination. The clonotype was recovered from an adult in good health. V is TRBV7-3 and J is TRBJ1-1; D uncertain. The DNA for the CDR3 is TGTGCCAGCAGCTTAAACCCGTCCCTAGAAGCTTTCTTT. Translated, it gives CASSLNPSLEAFF.